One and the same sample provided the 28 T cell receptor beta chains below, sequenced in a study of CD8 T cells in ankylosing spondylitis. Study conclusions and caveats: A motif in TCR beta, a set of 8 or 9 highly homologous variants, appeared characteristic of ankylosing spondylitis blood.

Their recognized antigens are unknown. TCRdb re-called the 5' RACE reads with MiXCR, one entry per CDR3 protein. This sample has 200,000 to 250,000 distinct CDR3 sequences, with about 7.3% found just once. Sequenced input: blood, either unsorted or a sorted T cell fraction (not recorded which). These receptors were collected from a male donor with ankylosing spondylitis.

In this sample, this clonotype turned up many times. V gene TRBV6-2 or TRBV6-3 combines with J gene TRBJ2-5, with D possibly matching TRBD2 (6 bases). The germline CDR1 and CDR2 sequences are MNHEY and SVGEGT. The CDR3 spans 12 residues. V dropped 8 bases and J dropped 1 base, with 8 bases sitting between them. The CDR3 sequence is CASFGGQETQYF. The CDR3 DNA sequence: TGTGCCAGCTTCGGGGGCCAAGAGACCCAGTACTTC.

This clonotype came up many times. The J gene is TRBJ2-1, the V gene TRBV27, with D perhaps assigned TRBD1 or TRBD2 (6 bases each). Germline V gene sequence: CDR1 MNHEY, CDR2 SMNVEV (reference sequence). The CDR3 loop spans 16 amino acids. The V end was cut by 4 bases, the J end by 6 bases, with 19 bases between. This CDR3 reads CASSSLGGRGANEQFF. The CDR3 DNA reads TGTGCCAGCAGTTCCTTGGGGGGCAGAGGGGCCAATGAGCAGTTCTTC.

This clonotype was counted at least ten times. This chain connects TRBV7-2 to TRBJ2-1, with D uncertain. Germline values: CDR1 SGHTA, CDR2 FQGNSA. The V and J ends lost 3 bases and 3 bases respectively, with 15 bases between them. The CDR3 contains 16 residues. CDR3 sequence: CASSLISANIYNEQFF. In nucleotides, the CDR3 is TGTGCCAGCAGCTTGATAAGCGCGAACATCTACAATGAGCAGTTCTTC. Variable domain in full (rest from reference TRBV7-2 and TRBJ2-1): GAGVSQSPSNKVTEKGKDVELRCDPISGHTALYWYRQSLGQGLEFLIYFQGNSAPDKSGLPSDRFSAERTGGSVSTLTIQRTQQEDSAVYLCASSLISANIYNEQFFGPGTRLTVL.

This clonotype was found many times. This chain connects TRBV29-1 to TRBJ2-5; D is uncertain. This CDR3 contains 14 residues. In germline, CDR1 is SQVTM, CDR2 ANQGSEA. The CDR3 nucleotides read TGCAGTGCCGAATCGACGCTGACTCAAGAGACCCAGTACTTC. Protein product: CSAESTLTQETQYF. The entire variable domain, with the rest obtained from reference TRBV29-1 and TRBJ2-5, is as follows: SAVISQKPSRDICQRGTSLTIQCQVDSQVTMMFWYRQQPGQSLTLIATANQGSEATYESGFVIDKFPISRPNLTFSTLTVSNMSPEDSSIYLCSAESTLTQETQYFGPGTRLLVL.

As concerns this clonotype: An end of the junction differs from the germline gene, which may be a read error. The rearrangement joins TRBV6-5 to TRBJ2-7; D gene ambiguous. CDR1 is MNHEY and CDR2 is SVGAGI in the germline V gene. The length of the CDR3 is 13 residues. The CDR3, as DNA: TGTGCCAGTAGTTCCCGGAGCTCCTACGAGCAGCACTTC. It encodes CASSSRSSYEQHF.

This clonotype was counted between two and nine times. The CDR3 protein is CASSPAEQGVHEQYF. The CDR3 DNA sequence: TGTGCCAGCTCACCTGCGGAACAGGGTGTCCACGAGCAGTACTTC. The chain carries TRBV18 and TRBJ2-7; D is possibly TRBD1 (6 bases). This CDR3 has 15 amino acids. The germline gives CDR1 KGHSH, CDR2 LQKENI. Deletions cut 3 bases from V and 5 bases from J, with 17 bases between. The full variable domain, rest sourced from reference TRBV18 and TRBJ2-7, is NAGVMQNPRHLVRRRGQEARLRCSPMKGHSHVYWYRQLPEEGLKFMVYLQKENIIDESGMPKERFSAEFPKEGPSILRIQQVVRGDSAAYFCASSPAEQGVHEQYFGPGTRLTVT.

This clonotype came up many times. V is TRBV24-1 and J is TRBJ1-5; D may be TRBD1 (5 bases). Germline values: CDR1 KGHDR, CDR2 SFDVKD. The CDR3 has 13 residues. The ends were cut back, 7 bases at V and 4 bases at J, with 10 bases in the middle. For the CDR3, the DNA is TGTGCCACCAGGGGACGGGGAAATCAGCCCCAGCATTTT. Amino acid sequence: CATRGRGNQPQHF.

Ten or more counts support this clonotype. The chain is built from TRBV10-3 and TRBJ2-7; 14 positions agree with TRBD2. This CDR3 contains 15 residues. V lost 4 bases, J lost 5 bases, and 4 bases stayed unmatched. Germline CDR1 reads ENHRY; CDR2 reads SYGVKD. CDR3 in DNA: TGTGCCATCAGTGGGGGGACTAGCGGGAGAAACGAGCAGTACTTC. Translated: CAISGGTSGRNEQYF.

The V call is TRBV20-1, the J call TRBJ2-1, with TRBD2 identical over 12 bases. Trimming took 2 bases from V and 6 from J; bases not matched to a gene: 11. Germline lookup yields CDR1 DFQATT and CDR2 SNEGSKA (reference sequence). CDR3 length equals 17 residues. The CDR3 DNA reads TGCAGTGCTAGATCACAAGTATGGACTAGCGGGACCAATGAGCAGTTCTTC. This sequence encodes CSARSQVWTSGTNEQFF.

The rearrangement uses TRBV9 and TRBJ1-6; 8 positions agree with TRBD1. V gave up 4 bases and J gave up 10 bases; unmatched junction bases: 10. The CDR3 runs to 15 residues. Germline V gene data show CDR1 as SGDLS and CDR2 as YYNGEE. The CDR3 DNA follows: TGTGCCAGCAGCCTACTGGACAGGGAGAAATCACCCCTCCACTTT. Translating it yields CASSLLDREKSPLHF. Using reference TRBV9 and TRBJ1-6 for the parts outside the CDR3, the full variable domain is DSGVTQTPKHLITATGQRVTLRCSPRSGDLSVYWYQQSLDQGLQFLIQYYNGEERAKGNILERFSAQQFPDLHSELNLSSLELGDSALYFCASSLLDREKSPLHFGNGTRLTVT.

CDR3 sequence: CASSLSQGFTGELFF. The CDR3 DNA sequence: TGTGCCAGCAGCTTAAGTCAGGGGTTCACCGGGGAGCTGTTTTTT. V is TRBV7-9 and J is TRBJ2-2; a weak D match, TRBD1 (6 bases). CDR1 and CDR2 (germline): SEHNR, FQNEAQ (reference sequence). The length of the CDR3 is 15 residues. V lost 2 bases to trimming and J lost 4 bases, with 11 bases between them.

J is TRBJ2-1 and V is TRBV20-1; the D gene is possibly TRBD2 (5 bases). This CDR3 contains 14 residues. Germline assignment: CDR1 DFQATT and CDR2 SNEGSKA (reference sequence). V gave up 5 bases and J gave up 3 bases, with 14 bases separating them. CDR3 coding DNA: TGCAGTGCTCACCCACTAGGCAGCTACAATGAGCAGTTCTTC. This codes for CSAHPLGSYNEQFF.

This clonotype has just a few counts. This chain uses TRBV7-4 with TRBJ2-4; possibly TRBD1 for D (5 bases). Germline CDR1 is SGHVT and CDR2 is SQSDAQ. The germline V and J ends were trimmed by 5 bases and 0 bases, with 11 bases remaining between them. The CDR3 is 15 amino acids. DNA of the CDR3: TGTGCCAGCAGCGGCAGGGTAACAGCCAAAAACATTCAGTACTTC. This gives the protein CASSGRVTAKNIQYF.

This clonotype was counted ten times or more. CDR3 bases: TGCAGTGCTAGGGAACTAGCGGGAGCCTACAATGAGCAGTTCTTC. It translates to CSARELAGAYNEQFF. This rearrangement joins TRBV20-1 to TRBJ2-1; TRBD2 matches 11 bases. The CDR3 totals 15 residues. V shed 3 bases, J shed 2 bases, and the junction held 3 bases outside the gene matches. CDR1 is DFQATT and CDR2 is SNEGSKA in the germline V gene (reference sequence).

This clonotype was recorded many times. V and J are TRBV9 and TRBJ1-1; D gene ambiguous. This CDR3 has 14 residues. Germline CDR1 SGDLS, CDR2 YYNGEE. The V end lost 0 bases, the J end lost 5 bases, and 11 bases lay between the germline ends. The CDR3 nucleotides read TGTGCCAGCAGCGTAGAAGGCCGGAGTACTGAAGCTTTCTTT. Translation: CASSVEGRSTEAFF.

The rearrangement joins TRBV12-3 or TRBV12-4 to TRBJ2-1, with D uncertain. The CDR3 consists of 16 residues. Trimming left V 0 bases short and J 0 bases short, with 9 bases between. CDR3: CASSLAPQSSYNEQFF. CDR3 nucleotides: TGTGCCAGCAGTTTAGCCCCCCAGAGCTCCTACAATGAGCAGTTCTTC.

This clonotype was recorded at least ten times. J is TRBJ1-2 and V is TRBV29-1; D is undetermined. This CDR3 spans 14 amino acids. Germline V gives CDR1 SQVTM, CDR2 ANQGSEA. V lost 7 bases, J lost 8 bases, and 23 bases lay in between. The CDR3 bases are TGCAGCGCCCCGGGTCCGACGGCCTTCGGAGGCTACACCTTC. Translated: CSAPGPTAFGGYTF.

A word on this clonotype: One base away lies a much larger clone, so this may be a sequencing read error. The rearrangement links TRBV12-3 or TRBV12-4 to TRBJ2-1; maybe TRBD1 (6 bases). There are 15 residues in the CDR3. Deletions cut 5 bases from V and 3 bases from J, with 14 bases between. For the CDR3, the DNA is TGTGCCAGCAGTCCTCCCCAGGGGCTCTACAATGAGCAGTTCTTC. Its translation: CASSPPQGLYNEQFF.

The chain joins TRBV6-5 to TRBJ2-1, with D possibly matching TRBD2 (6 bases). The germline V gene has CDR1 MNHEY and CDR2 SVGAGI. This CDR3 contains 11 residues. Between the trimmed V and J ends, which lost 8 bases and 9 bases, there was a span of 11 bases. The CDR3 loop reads CASGGVGEQFF. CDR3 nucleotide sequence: TGTGCCAGCGGCGGGGTTGGTGAGCAGTTCTTC.

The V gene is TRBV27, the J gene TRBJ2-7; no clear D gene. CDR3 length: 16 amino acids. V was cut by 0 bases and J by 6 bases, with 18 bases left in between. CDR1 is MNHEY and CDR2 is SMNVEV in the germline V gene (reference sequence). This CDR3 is CASSLSSYNTGGEQYF. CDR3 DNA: TGTGCCAGCAGTTTATCGTCATATAACACCGGCGGCGAGCAGTACTTC.

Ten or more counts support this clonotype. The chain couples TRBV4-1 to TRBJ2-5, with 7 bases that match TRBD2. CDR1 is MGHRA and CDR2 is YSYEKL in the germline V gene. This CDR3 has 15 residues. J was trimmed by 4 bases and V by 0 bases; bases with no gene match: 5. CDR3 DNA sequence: TGCGCCAGCAGCCAAGAGTGGACTAGTCGAGAGACCCAGTACTTC. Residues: CASSQEWTSRETQYF.

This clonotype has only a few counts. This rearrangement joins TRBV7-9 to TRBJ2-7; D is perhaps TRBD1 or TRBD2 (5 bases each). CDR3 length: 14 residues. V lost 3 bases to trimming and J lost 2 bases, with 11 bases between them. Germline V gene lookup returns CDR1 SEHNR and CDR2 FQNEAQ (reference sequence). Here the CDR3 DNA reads TGTGCCAGCAGCTTTCCGGGACGGCCCTACGAGCAGTACTTC. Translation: CASSFPGRPYEQYF.

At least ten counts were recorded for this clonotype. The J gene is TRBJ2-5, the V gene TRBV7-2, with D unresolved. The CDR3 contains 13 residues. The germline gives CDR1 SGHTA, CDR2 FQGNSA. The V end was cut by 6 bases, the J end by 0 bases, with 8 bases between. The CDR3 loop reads CASRPMYQETQYF. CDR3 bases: TGTGCCAGCAGACCAATGTACCAAGAGACCCAGTACTTC.

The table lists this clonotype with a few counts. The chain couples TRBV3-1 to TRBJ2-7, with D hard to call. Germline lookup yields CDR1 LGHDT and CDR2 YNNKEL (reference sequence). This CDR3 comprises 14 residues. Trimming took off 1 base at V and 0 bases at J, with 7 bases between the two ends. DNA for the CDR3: TGTGCCAGCAGCCAAGCTTTGCTCTCCTACGAGCAGTACTTC. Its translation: CASSQALLSYEQYF.

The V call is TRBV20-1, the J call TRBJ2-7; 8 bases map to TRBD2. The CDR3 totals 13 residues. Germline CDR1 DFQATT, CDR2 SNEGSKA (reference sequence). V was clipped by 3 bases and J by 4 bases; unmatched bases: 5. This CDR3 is CSARSGRSYEQYF. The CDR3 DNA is TGCAGTGCTAGGAGCGGGAGATCATACGAGCAGTACTTC.

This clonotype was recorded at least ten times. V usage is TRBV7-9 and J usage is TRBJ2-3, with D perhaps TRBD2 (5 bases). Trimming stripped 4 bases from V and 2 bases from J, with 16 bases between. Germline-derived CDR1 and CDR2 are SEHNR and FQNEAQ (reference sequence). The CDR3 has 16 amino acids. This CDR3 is CASSYAERLYTDTQYF. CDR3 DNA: TGTGCCAGCAGCTACGCCGAGCGGTTATACACAGATACGCAGTATTTT. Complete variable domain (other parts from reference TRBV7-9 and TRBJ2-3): DTGVSQNPRHKITKRGQNVTFRCDPISEHNRLYWYRQTLGQGPEFLTYFQNEAQLEKSRLLSDRFSAERPKGSFSTLEIQRTEQGDSAMYLCASSYAERLYTDTQYFGPGTRLTVL.

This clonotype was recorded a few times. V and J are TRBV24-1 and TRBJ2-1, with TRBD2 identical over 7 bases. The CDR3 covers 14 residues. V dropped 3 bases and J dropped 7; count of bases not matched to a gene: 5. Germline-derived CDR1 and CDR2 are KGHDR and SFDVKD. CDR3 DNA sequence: TGTGCCACCAGTGATGTCGGGGAGGGGAATGAGCAGTTCTTC. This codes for CATSDVGEGNEQFF.

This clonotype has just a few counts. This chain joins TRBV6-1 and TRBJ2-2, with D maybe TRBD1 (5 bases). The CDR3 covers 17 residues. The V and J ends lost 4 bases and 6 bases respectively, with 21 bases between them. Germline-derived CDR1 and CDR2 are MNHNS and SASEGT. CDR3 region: CASSGLAPGSIAGELFF. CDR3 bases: TGTGCCAGCAGTGGTCTTGCGCCAGGGTCCATAGCCGGGGAGCTGTTTTTT.